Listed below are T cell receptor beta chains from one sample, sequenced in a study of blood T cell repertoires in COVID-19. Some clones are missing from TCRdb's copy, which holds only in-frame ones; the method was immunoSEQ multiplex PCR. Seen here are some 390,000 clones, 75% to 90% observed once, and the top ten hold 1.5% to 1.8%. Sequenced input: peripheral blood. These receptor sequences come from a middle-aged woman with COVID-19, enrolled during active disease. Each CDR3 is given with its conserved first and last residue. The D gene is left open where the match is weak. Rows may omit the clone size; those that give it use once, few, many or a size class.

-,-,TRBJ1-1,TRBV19,TGTGCCAGTAGCCAGATGGGGGCTTCGAGGACTGAAGCTTTCTTT,CASSQMGASRTEAFF
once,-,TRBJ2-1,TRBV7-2,TGTGCCAGCAGCTTAACGACACCCCGCCCCGATGAGCAGTTCTTC,CASSLTTPRPDEQFF
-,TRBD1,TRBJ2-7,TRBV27,TGTGCCAGCAGTCCTAGGACAGGGGGGAGATACGAGCAGTACTTC,CASSPRTGGRYEQYF
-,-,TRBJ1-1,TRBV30,TGTGCCTGGAGTGTACTATGGTTAGGTGAAGCTTTCTTT,CAWSVLWLGEAFF
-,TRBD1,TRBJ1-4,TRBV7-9,TGTGCCAGCAGCGACAGGGGGAGTAGGACTAATGAAAAACTGTTTTTT,CASSDRGSRTNEKLFF
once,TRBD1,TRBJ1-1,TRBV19,TGTGCCAGTAGTATAGGTTTCTACAGGGGAGTGACGGTGAACACTGAAGCTTTCTTT,CASSIGFYRGVTVNTEAFF
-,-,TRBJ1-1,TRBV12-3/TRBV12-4,TGTGCCAGCAGGTCGGACGGCGGGAAAGCTTTCTTT,CASRSDGGKAFF
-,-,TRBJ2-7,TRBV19,TGTGCCAGTAGTAAGTCCCGGGACTTTTACGAGCAGTACTTC,CASSKSRDFYEQYF
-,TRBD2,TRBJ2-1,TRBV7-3,TGTGCCAGCAGCAGAAGCGGGGACTACAATGAGCAGTTCTTC,CASSRSGDYNEQFF
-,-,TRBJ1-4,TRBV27,TGTGCCAGCAGTTTAATGGGAGCTGGTGAAAAACTGTTTTTT,CASSLMGAGEKLFF
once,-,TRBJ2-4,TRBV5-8,TGTGCCAGCAGCTTGGGCAGGATGGCCAAAAACATTCAGTACTTC,CASSLGRMAKNIQYF
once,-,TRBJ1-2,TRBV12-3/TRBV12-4,TGTGCCAGCAGTTTAGGCAAAGCCGGCTACACCTTC,CASSLGKAGYTF
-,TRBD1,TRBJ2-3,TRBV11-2,TGTGCCAGCAGCTCTTACAGGGGAGGCACAGATACGCAGTATTTT,CASSSYRGGTDTQYF
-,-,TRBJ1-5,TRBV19,TGTGCCAGTAGCCTCTCCCGGGGGATGAATCAGCCCCAGCATTTT,CASSLSRGMNQPQHF
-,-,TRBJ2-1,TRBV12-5,TGTGCTAGTGGTTTGTCGCTCGGTGGTGAGCAGTTCTTC,CASGLSLGGEQFF
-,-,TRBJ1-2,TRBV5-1,TGCGCCAGCAGCTTGGAAGGGGCAGGTGCGAGATCGGCGCATGGCTACACCTTC,CASSLEGAGARSAHGYTF
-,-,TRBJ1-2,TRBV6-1,TGTGCCAGCAGTGAAGAGGGGGCTAACTATGGCTACACCTTC,CASSEEGANYGYTF
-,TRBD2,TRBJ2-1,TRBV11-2,TGTGCCAGCAGCTTAGATTATAAGGGCCAGCGGGGCTACAATGAGCAGTTCTTC,CASSLDYKGQRGYNEQFF
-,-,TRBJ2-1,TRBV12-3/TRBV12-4,TGTGCCAGCAGTTTCTCCAGAAACAATGAGCAGTTCTTC,CASSFSRNNEQFF
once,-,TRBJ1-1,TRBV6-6,TGTGCCAGCAGTCCAACAGGGAGATCCCCTGAAGCTTTCTTT,CASSPTGRSPEAFF
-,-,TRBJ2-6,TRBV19,TGTGCCAGTAGCCCTACTGGGGCCAACGTCCTGACTTTC,CASSPTGANVLTF
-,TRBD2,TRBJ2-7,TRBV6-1,TGTGCCAGCAGTGAAAGCGGGGGCTTCTACGAGCAGTACTTC,CASSESGGFYEQYF
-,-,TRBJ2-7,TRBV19,TGTGCCAGTAGTATGGTTGACGAGGGCGAGCAGTACTTC,CASSMVDEGEQYF
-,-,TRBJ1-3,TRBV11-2,TGTGCCAGCAGCTTAGGGCAGGGGTCTGGAAACACCATATATTTT,CASSLGQGSGNTIYF
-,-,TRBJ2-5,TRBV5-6,TGTGCCAGCAGCCCCCGCCGGCAAGAGACCCAGTACTTC,CASSPRRQETQYF
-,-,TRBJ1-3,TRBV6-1,TGTGCCAGCAGTGAAACAGCCGGAAACACCATATATTTT,CASSETAGNTIYF
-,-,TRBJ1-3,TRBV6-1,TGTGCCAGCAGTGAAGGGAGCTCTGGAAACACCATATATTTT,CASSEGSSGNTIYF
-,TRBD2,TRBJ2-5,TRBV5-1,TGCGCCAGCAGGCGACTAGCGGGCCCCCAAGAGACCCAGTACTTC,CASRRLAGPQETQYF
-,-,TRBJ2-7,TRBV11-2,TGTGCCAGCAGCTTAGCAGGGCTCGAGCAGTACTTC,CASSLAGLEQYF
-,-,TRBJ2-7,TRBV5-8,TGTGCCAGCAGCTTGAGTGTCAGCGGGCAGATCTCCTACGAGCAGTACTTC,CASSLSVSGQISYEQYF
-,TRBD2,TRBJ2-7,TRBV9,TGTGCCAGCAGCGTCGGTACTAGCGGCCATAGCTCCTACGAGCAGTACTTC,CASSVGTSGHSSYEQYF
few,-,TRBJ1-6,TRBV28,TGTGCCTTACAGGGCTCCGTAGAGAGATCACCCCTCCACTTT,CALQGSVERSPLHF
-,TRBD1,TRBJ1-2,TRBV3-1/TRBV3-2,TGTGCCAGCAGCCCTACAGGGGGGAATGGCTACACCTTC,CASSPTGGNGYTF
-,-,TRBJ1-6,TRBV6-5,TGTGCCAGCAGCTACGAGGTCTATAATTCACCCCTCCACTTT,CASSYEVYNSPLHF
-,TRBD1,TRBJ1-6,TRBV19,TGTGCCAGTAGTACCGGGACAGTTAATTCACCCCTCCACTTT,CASSTGTVNSPLHF
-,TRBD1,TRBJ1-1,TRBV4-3,TGCGCCAGCAGCCAAGAATTGGGACAGGGAAGGGGGGACACTGAAGCTTTCTTT,CASSQELGQGRGDTEAFF
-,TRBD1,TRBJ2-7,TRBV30,TGTGCCTGGAGTCCCGGGACAGCAGAGTACGAGCAGTACTTC,CAWSPGTAEYEQYF
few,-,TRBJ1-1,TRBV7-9,TGTGCCAGCAGGAACCGGGACACCTTTGAAGCTTTCTTT,CASRNRDTFEAFF
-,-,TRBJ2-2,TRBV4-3,TGCGCCAGCAGCCCGACAGGGAACACCGGGGAGCTGTTTTTT,CASSPTGNTGELFF
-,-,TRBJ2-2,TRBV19,TGTGCCAGTAGTCTCGGGGACTTACTCACCGGGGAGCTGTTTTTT,CASSLGDLLTGELFF
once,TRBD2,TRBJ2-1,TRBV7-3,TGTGCCAGCACCCAAGGCGGGAGCTCCTACAATGAGCAGTTCTTC,CASTQGGSSYNEQFF
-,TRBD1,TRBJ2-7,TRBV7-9,TGTGCCAGCAGCCCCAGGCCGGGACAGACGGACTACGAGCAGTACTTC,CASSPRPGQTDYEQYF
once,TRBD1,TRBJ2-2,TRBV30,TGTGCCTGGAGATACCCCGGGACAGGGCCTGGGGAGCTGTTTTTT,CAWRYPGTGPGELFF